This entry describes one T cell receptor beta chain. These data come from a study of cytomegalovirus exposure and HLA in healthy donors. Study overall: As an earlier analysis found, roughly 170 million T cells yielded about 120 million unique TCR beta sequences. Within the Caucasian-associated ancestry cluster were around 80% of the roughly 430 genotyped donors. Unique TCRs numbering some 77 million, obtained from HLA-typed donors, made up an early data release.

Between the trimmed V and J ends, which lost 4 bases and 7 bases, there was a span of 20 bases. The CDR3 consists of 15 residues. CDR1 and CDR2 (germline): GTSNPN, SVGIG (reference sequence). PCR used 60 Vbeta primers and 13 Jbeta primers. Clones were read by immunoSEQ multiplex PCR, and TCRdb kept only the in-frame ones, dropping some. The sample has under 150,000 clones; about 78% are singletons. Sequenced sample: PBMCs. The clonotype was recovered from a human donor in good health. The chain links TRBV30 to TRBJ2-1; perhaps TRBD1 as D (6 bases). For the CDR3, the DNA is TGTGCCTGGACCAACGAGGGGGTTGTTGTTAATGAGCAGTTCTTC. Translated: CAWTNEGVVVNEQFF. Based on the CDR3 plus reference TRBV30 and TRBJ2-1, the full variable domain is SQTIHQWPATLVQPVGSPLSLECTVEGTSNPNLYWYRQAAGRGLQLLFYSVGIGQISSEVPQNLSASRPQDRQFILSSKKLLLSDSGFYLCAWTNEGVVVNEQFFGPGTRLTVL.